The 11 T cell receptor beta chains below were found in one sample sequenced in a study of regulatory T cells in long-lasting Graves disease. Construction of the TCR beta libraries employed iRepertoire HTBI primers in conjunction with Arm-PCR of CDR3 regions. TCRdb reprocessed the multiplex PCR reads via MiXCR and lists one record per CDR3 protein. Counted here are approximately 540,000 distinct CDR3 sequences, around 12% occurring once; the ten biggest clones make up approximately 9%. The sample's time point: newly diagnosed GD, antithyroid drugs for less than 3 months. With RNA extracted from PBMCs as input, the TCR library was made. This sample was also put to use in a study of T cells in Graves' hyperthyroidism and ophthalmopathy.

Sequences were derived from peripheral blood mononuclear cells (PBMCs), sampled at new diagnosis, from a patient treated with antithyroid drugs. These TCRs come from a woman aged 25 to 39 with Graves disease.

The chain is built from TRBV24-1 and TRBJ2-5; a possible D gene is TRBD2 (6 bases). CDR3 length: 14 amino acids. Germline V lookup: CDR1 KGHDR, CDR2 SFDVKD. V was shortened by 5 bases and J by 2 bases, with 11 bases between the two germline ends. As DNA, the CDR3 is TGTGCCACCAGTGGCTCGGGGGAACAAGAGACCCAGTACTTC. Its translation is CATSGSGEQETQYF.

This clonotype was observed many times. The CDR3 DNA is TGTGCCAGCAGTGAGTTGTCGGCCGGGGAGCTGTTTTTT. It encodes CASSELSAGELFF. V usage is TRBV2 and J usage is TRBJ2-2; D gene ambiguous. V lost 3 bases, J lost 6 bases, and 8 bases lay in between. The CDR3 length is 13 residues. In germline, CDR1 is SNHLY, CDR2 FYNNEI.

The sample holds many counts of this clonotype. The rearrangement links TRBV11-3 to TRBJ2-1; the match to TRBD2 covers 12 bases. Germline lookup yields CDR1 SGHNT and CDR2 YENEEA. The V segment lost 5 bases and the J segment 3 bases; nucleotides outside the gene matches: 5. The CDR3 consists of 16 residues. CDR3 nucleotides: TGTGCCAGCAGCCGGGGGGGACTAGCGGGCTACAATGAGCAGTTCTTC. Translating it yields CASSRGGLAGYNEQFF.

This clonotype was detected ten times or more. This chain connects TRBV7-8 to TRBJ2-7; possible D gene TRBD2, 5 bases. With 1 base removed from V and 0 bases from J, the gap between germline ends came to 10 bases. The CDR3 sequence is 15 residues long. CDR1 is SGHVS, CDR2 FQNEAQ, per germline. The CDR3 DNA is TGTGCCAGCAGCTTAGACGGGGTCAACTCCTACGAGCAGTACTTC. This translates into CASSLDGVNSYEQYF.

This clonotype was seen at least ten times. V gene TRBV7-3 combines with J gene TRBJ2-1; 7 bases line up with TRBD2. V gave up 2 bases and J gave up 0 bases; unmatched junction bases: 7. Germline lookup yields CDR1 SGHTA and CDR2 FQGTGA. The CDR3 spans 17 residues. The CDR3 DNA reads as TGTGCCAGCAGCTTATTAGGGAGGGGCTTCTCCTACAATGAGCAGTTCTTC. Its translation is CASSLLGRGFSYNEQFF.

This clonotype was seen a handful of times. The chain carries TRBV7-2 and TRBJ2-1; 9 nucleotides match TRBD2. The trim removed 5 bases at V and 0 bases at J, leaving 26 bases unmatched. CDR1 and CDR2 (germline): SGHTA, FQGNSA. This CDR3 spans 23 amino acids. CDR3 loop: CASSRPSPPAGGGRAHSYNEQFF. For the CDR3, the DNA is TGTGCCAGCAGCCGTCCCTCACCTCCCGCTGGGGGCGGGAGGGCCCACTCCTACAATGAGCAGTTCTTC.

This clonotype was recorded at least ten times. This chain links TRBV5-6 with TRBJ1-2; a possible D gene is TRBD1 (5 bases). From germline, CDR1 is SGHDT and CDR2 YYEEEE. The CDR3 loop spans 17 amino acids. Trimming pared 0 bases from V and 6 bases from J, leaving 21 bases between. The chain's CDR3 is CASSLAGPAVVWHGYTF. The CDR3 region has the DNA TGTGCCAGCAGCTTGGCGGGGCCCGCTGTCGTGTGGCATGGCTACACCTTC.

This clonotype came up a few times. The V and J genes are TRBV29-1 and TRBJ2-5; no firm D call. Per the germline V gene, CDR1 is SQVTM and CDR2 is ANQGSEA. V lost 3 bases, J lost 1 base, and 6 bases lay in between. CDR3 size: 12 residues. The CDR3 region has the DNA TGCAGCGTTGATGATACCCAAGAGACCCAGTACTTC. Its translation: CSVDDTQETQYF.

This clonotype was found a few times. CDR3 coding DNA: TGTGCCAGCAGCGTTGGGACAGGGATCGGCTACACCTTC. Translation gives CASSVGTGIGYTF. This rearrangement joins TRBV9 to TRBJ1-2; TRBD1 aligns across 9 bases. The CDR3 runs 13 residues. Germline V gives CDR1 SGDLS, CDR2 YYNGEE. V shed 2 bases, J shed 8 bases, and the junction held 4 bases outside the gene matches.

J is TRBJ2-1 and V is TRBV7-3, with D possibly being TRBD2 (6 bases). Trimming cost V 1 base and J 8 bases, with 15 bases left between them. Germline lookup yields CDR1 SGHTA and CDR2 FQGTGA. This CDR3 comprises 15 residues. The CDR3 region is CASSLKGREVDEQFF. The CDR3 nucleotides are TGTGCCAGCAGCTTAAAAGGCAGGGAGGTCGATGAGCAGTTCTTC.

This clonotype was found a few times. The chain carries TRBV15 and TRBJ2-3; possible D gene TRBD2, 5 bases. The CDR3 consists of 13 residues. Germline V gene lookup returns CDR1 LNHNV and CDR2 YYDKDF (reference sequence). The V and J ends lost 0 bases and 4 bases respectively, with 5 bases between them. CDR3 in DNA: TGTGCCACCAGCAGAGAGCGGGCAGATACGCAGTATTTT. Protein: CATSRERADTQYF. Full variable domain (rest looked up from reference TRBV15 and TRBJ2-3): DAMVIQNPRYQVTQFGKPVTLSCSQTLNHNVMYWYQQKSSQAPKLLFHYYDKDFNNEADTPDNFQSRRPNTSFCFLDIRSPGLGDTAMYLCATSRERADTQYFGPGTRLTVL.